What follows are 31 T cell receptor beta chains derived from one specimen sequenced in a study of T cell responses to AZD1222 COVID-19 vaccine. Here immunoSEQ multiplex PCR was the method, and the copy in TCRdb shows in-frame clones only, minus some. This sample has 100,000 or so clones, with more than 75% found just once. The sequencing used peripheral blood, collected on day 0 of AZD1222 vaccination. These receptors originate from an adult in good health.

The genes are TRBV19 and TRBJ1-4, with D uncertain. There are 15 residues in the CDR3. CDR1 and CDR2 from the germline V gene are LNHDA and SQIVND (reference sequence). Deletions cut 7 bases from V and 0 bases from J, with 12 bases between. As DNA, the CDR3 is TGTGCCAGTACTGCTCAGTCTGCAACTAATGAAAAACTGTTTTTT. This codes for CASTAQSATNEKLFF.

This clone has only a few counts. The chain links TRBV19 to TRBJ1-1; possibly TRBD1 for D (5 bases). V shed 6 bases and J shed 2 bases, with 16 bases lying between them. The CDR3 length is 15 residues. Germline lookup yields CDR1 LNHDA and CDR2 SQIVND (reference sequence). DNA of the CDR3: TGTGCCAGTAGGATGGGGGACGGGCGAAACACTGAAGCTTTCTTT. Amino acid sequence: CASRMGDGRNTEAFF.

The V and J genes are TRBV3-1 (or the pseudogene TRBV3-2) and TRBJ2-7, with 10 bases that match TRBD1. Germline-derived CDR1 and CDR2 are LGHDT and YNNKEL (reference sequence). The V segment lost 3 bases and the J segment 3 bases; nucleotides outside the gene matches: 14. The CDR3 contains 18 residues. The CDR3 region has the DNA TGTGCCAGCAGCCAGGGCGGGATGGGACAGGGGCCCTTCTACGAGCAGTACTTC. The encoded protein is CASSQGGMGQGPFYEQYF.

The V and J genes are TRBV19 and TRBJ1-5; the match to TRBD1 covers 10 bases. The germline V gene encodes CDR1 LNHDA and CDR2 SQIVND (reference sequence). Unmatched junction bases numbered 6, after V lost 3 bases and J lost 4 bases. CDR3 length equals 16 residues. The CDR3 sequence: CASSIQDRGRNQPQHF. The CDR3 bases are TGTGCCAGTAGTATCCAAGACAGGGGGCGGAATCAGCCCCAGCATTTT.

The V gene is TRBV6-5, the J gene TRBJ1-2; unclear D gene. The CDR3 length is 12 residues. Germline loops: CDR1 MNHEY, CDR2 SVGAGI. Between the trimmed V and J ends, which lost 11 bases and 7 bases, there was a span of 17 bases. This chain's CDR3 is CASRGVLGGYTF. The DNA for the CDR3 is TGTGCCTCCCGCGGGGTATTGGGTGGCTACACCTTC.

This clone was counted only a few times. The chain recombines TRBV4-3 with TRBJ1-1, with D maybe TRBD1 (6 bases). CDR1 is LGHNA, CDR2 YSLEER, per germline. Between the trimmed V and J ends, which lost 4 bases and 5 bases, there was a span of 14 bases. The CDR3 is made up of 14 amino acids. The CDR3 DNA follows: TGCGCCAGCAGCCCACAATTAGGGGGTACTGAAGCTTTCTTT. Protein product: CASSPQLGGTEAFF.

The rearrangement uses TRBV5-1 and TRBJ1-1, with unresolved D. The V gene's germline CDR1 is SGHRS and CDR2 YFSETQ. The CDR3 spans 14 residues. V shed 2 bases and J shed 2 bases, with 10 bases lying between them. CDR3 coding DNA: TGCGCCAGCAGCTTCGGAGATGCCAACACTGAAGCTTTCTTT. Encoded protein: CASSFGDANTEAFF.

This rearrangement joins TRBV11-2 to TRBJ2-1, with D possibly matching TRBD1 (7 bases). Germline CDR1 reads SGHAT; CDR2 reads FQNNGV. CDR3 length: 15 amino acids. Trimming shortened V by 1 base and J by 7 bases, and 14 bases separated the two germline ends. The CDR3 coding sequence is TGTGCCAGCAGCTTAGGCAGGGGGGTATTAAATGAGCAGTTCTTC. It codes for CASSLGRGVLNEQFF.

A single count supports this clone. CDR3 in DNA: TGTGCCAGTAGTAGAGGGGGGGGTTTTAGCACAGATACGCAGTATTTT. Amino acids: CASSRGGGFSTDTQYF. This sequence joins TRBV19 and TRBJ2-3, with D possibly TRBD2 on 7 matching bases. Germline values: CDR1 LNHDA, CDR2 SQIVND (reference sequence). CDR3 length equals 16 residues. The V gene lost 4 bases and the J gene lost 0 bases, with 14 bases spanning the gap.

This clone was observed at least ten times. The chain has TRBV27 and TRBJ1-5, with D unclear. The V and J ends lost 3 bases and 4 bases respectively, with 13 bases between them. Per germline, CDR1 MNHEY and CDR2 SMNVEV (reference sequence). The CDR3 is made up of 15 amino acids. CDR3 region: CASSFRAYLNQPQHF. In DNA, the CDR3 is TGTGCCAGCAGTTTCAGAGCATACCTAAATCAGCCCCAGCATTTT.

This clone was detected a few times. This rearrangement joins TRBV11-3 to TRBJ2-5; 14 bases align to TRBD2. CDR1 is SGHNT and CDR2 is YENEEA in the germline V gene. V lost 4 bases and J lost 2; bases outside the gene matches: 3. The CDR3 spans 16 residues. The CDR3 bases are TGTGCCAGCAGCTCCGGACTAGCGGGGGGTCAAGAGACCCAGTACTTC. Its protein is CASSSGLAGGQETQYF.

CDR3 loop: CASSSSGGAYEQYF. The CDR3 DNA sequence: TGCGCCAGCAGCTCGAGCGGGGGGGCCTACGAGCAGTACTTC. The chain combines TRBV5-1 with TRBJ2-7; 10 nucleotides match TRBD2. This CDR3 is built from 14 residues. J gave up 2 bases and V 3 bases, and 2 bases lay outside the gene matches. CDR1 is SGHRS and CDR2 is YFSETQ in the germline V gene.

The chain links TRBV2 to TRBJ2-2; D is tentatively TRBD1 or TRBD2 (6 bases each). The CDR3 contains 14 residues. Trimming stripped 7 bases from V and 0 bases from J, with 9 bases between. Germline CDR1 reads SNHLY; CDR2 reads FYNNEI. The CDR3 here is CASMGGSNTGELFF. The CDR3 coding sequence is TGTGCCAGCATGGGGGGCTCGAACACCGGGGAGCTGTTTTTT.

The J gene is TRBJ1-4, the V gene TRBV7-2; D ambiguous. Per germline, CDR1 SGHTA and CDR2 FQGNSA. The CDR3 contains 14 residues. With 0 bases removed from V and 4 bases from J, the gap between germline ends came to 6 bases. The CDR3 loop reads CASSLAGFNEKLFF. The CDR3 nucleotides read TGTGCCAGCAGCTTAGCAGGGTTTAATGAAAAACTGTTTTTT. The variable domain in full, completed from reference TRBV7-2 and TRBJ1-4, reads GAGVSQSPSNKVTEKGKDVELRCDPISGHTALYWYRQSLGQGLEFLIYFQGNSAPDKSGLPSDRFSAERTGGSVSTLTIQRTQQEDSAVYLCASSLAGFNEKLFFGSGTQLSVL.

The CDR3 region is CATGTGGIGEQFF. The CDR3 nucleotides read TGTGCCACCGGGACAGGGGGCATTGGTGAGCAGTTCTTC. The chain links TRBV6-5 to TRBJ2-1; 12 nucleotides line up with TRBD1. The germline CDR1 and CDR2 sequences are MNHEY and SVGAGI. The CDR3 sequence is 13 residues long. Trimming at V came to 10 bases and at J to 9 bases, leaving 7 bases not matched to a gene.

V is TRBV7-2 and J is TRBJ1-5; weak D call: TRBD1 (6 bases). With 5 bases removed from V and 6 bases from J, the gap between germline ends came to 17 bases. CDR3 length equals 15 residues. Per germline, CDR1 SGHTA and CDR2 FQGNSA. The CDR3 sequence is CASSLTPQGSQPQHF. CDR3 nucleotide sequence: TGTGCCAGCAGCCTAACGCCCCAGGGGAGTCAGCCCCAGCATTTT.

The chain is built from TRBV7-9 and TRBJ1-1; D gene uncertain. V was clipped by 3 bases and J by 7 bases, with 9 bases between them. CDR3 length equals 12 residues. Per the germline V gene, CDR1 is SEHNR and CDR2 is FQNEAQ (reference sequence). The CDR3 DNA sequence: TGTGCCAGCAGCTTTCTTGGCGGTGAAGCTTTCTTT. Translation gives CASSFLGGEAFF.

The CDR3 region has the DNA TGCGCCAGCAGCTCCGGACAGCTTAATTCACCCCTCCACTTT. It encodes CASSSGQLNSPLHF. V gene TRBV5-1 combines with J gene TRBJ1-6, with D perhaps TRBD1 (6 bases). The CDR3 length is 14 residues. Germline V gives CDR1 SGHRS, CDR2 YFSETQ. V gave up 3 bases and J gave up 6 bases, with 10 bases separating them. Using reference TRBV5-1 and TRBJ1-6 for the parts outside the CDR3, the full variable domain is KAGVTQTPRYLIKTRGQQVTLSCSPISGHRSVSWYQQTPGQGLQFLFEYFSETQRNKGNFPGRFSGRQFSNSRSEMNVSTLELGDSALYLCASSSGQLNSPLHFGNGTRLTVT.

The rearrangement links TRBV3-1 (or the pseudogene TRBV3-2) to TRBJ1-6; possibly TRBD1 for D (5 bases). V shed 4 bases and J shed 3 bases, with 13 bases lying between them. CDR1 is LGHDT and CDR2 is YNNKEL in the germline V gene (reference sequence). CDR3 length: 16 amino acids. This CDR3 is CASSRPGLSYNSPLHF. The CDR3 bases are TGTGCCAGCAGCCGGCCGGGGCTGAGCTATAATTCACCCCTCCACTTT.

The CDR3 loop is CASSGSRVLGQGGTEAFF. CDR3 nucleotide sequence: TGCGCCAGCAGTGGCTCCCGAGTCCTTGGACAGGGAGGCACTGAAGCTTTCTTT. V usage is TRBV10-2 and J usage is TRBJ1-1; 8 bases match TRBD1. Germline V gene lookup returns CDR1 WSHSY and CDR2 SAAADI. This CDR3 spans 18 amino acids. J was trimmed by 4 bases and V by 4 bases; bases with no gene match: 17.

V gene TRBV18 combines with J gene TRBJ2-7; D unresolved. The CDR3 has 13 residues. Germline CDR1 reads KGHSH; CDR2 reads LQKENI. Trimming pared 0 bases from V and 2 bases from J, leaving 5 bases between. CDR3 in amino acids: CASSPPDTYEQYF. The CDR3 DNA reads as TGTGCCAGCTCACCACCTGATACCTACGAGCAGTACTTC.

CDR3 coding DNA: TGCGCCAGCAGCTTCGGGACAGGGGGCAACAATCAGCCCCAGCATTTT. The encoded protein is CASSFGTGGNNQPQHF. The chain joins TRBV5-1 to TRBJ1-5; 12 bases line up with TRBD1. The trim removed 2 bases at V and 3 bases at J, leaving 3 bases unmatched. Per the germline V gene, CDR1 is SGHRS and CDR2 is YFSETQ. The CDR3 loop spans 16 amino acids.

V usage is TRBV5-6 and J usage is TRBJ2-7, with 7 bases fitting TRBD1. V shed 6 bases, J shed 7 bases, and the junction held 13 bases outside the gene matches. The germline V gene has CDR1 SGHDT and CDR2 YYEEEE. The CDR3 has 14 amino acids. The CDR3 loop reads CASTQRGGPPEQYF. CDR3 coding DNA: TGTGCCAGCACCCAAAGAGGGGGCCCTCCGGAGCAGTACTTC.

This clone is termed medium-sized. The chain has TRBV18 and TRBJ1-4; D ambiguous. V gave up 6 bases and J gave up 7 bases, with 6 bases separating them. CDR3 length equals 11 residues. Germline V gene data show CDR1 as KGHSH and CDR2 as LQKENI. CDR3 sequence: CASSSFEKLFF. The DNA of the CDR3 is TGTGCCAGCTCCTCGTTTGAAAAACTGTTTTTT.

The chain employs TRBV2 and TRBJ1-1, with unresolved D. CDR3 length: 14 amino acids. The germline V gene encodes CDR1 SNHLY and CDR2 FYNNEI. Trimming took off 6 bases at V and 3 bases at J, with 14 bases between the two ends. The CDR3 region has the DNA TGTGCCAGCAGGGCCCCAGGACCTTACACTGAAGCTTTCTTT. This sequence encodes CASRAPGPYTEAFF.

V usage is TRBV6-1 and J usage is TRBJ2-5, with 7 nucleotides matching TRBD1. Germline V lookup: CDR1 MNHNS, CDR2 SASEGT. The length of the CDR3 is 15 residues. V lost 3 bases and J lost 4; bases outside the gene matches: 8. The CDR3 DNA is TGTGCCAGCAGTGAGCCGACAGGGTGGGCAGAGACCCAGTACTTC. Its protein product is CASSEPTGWAETQYF.

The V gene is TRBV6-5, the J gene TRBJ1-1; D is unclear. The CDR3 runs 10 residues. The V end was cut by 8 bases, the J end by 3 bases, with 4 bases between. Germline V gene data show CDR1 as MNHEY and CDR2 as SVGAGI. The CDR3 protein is CASGYTEAFF. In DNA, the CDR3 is TGTGCCAGCGGGTACACTGAAGCTTTCTTT.

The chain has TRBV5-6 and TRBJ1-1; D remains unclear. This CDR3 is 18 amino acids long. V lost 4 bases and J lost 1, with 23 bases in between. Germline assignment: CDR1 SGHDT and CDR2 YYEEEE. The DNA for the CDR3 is TGTGCCAGCAGCACAGACCTATCCCTTAGAGGAAGGAACACTGAAGCTTTCTTT. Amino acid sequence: CASSTDLSLRGRNTEAFF.

CDR3 bases: TGTGCCAGCAGTAGGACAGCTACTAACTATGGCTACACCTTC. This encodes CASSRTATNYGYTF. The chain joins TRBV6-5 to TRBJ1-2; D is possibly TRBD1 (6 bases). Between the trimmed V and J ends, which lost 5 bases and 0 bases, there was a span of 10 bases. The CDR3 length is 14 residues. The germline V gene has CDR1 MNHEY and CDR2 SVGAGI.

CDR3 sequence: CASSIAGGVPQETQYF. The CDR3 DNA is TGTGCCAGTAGTATAGCTGGCGGGGTCCCCCAAGAGACCCAGTACTTC. The gene calls are TRBV19 and TRBJ2-5; D may be TRBD2 (6 bases). This CDR3 is 16 amino acids long. The V end was cut by 1 base, the J end by 1 base, with 13 bases between. The germline V gene has CDR1 LNHDA and CDR2 SQIVND (reference sequence).

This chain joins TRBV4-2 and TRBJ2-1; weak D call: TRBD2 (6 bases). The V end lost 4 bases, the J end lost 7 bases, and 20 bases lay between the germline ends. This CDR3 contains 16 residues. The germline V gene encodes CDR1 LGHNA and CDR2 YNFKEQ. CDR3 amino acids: CASSPLGGGIQNEQFF. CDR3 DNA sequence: TGTGCCAGCAGCCCTCTGGGTGGGGGGATTCAAAATGAGCAGTTCTTC.